This is a list of T cell receptor beta chains from one sample in a study of beta chain features in type 1 diabetes. This table comes from immunoSEQ multiplex PCR, and its TCRdb copy is limited to in-frame clones, with some not included. Of nearly 350,000 clones in the sample, about a tenth were seen once. Sequenced: central memory CD4+ T cells from blood. These receptors were obtained from a man aged 25 to 40 with type 1 diabetes. The CDR3 runs from the conserved cysteine through the conserved F or W. D genes are given only for firm matches. Clone size appears in some rows only: once, few, many, or a class for an expanded clone.

few	TRBV7-9	TRBJ2-3	NA	CASSPIGLRSTDTQYF	TGTGCCAGCAGCCCAATCGGATTGAGGAGCACAGATACGCAGTATTTT
NA	TRBV19	TRBJ1-1	NA	CASSVNRVNTEAFF	TGTGCCAGTAGTGTTAACAGGGTCAACACTGAAGCTTTCTTT
few	TRBV28	TRBJ2-1	TRBD2	CATISGGNYNEQFF	TGTGCCACCATTTCGGGGGGGAACTACAATGAGCAGTTCTTC
NA	TRBV6-5	TRBJ1-3	TRBD1	CASSTGQGSRNTIYF	TGTGCCAGCAGTACGGGACAGGGGTCCCGAAACACCATATATTTT
few	TRBV7-9	TRBJ2-2	NA	CASGRETWGTGELFF	TGTGCCAGCGGCCGGGAAACTTGGGGGACCGGGGAGCTGTTTTTT
many	TRBV7-6	TRBJ2-3	NA	CASSLFSPQGSFHTDTQYF	TGTGCCAGCAGCTTATTTTCCCCACAGGGCTCCTTTCACACAGATACGCAGTATTTT
NA	TRBV4-3	TRBJ1-2	NA	CASSQDLKELNYGYTF	TGCGCCAGCAGCCAAGATCTTAAAGAATTAAACTATGGCTACACCTTC
few	TRBV7-9	TRBJ2-7	NA	CASSLASSTFRGTYEQYF	TGTGCCAGCAGCTTAGCTTCGAGTACATTCAGGGGTACCTACGAGCAGTACTTC
NA	TRBV29-1	TRBJ2-5	NA	CSVYGGVREETQYF	TGCAGCGTCTACGGTGGGGTTCGGGAAGAGACCCAGTACTTC
few	TRBV2	TRBJ2-2	TRBD2	CASKISGGGAGELFF	TGTGCCAGCAAGATTAGCGGGGGCGGGGCCGGGGAGCTGTTTTTT
few	TRBV2	TRBJ1-5	TRBD1	CASNRQGGLQPQHF	TGTGCCAGCAATAGACAGGGTGGGTTGCAGCCCCAGCATTTT
NA	TRBV18	TRBJ2-5	NA	CASSQQETQYF	TGTGCCAGCTCACAACAAGAGACCCAGTACTTC
NA	TRBV7-2	TRBJ2-2	NA	CASSFLGLAFGELFF	TGTGCCAGCAGCTTTTTGGGGCTAGCCTTCGGGGAGCTGTTTTTT
NA	TRBV11-2	TRBJ2-2	TRBD2	CASSTTSGGTTGELFF	TGTGCCAGCAGTACTACTAGCGGGGGAACCACCGGGGAGCTGTTTTTT
few	TRBV29-1	TRBJ2-5	NA	CSVEIGAQETQYF	TGCAGCGTTGAAATCGGGGCCCAAGAGACCCAGTACTTC
NA	TRBV9	TRBJ2-5	NA	CASSRNGWGQETQYF	TGTGCCAGCAGTCGTAACGGGTGGGGACAAGAGACCCAGTACTTC
NA	TRBV18	TRBJ2-1	NA	CASSPGGVSSYNEQFF	TGTGCCAGCTCACCAGGAGGGGTTAGCTCCTACAATGAGCAGTTCTTC
NA	TRBV10-3	TRBJ2-3	NA	CAIKVGEPSTDTQYF	TGTGCCATCAAGGTCGGGGAACCTAGCACAGATACGCAGTATTTT
NA	TRBV7-2	TRBJ2-7	NA	CASSLAPLHSYEQYF	TGTGCCAGCAGCTTAGCCCCTCTGCATTCCTACGAGCAGTACTTC
few	TRBV19	TRBJ2-2	NA	CASSIVVYTGELFF	TGTGCCAGTAGTATAGTTGTGTACACCGGGGAGCTGTTTTTT
few	TRBV18	TRBJ2-7	NA	CASSPPSFVSEQYF	TGTGCCAGCTCACCACCGTCCTTTGTGAGCGAGCAGTACTTC
NA	TRBV7-2	TRBJ2-3	NA	CASRRTSTDTQYF	TGTGCCAGCAGGAGGACGTCCACAGATACGCAGTATTTT
few	TRBV5-6	TRBJ1-6	TRBD1	CASSRDSNSPLHF	TGTGCCAGCAGTCGGGACAGTAATTCACCCCTCCACTTT
NA	TRBV5-6	TRBJ1-2	NA	CASSLMSNYGYTF	TGTGCCAGCAGCTTGATGAGCAACTATGGCTACACCTTC
NA	TRBV4-2	TRBJ1-2	TRBD1	CASSQGVRDRNYGYTF	TGTGCCAGCAGCCAAGGGGTTAGGGACAGAAACTATGGCTACACCTTC
few	TRBV7-8	TRBJ1-6	NA	CASSLASSTSYNSPLHF	TGTGCCAGCAGCTTAGCAAGTAGCACCTCCTATAATTCACCCCTCCACTTT
NA	TRBV11-2	TRBJ1-6	NA	CASSLASNSPLHF	TGTGCCAGCAGCTTAGCGTCCAATTCACCCCTCCACTTT
few	TRBV18	TRBJ1-5	NA	CASSQGSATDSNQPQHF	TGTGCCAGCTCACAAGGATCCGCGACGGATAGCAATCAGCCCCAGCATTTT
few	TRBV5-6	TRBJ2-2	NA	CASSVQGVGTGELFF	TGTGCCAGCAGCGTCCAGGGAGTCGGCACCGGGGAGCTGTTTTTT
few	TRBV29-1	TRBJ2-1	NA	CSVVRVLKVGEQFF	TGCAGCGTTGTGCGGGTTCTTAAAGTCGGTGAGCAGTTCTTC
few	TRBV19	TRBJ1-6	NA	CASSIDRQRNSPLHF	TGTGCCAGTAGTATAGATCGGCAGCGGAATTCACCCCTCCACTTT
few	TRBV5-1	TRBJ1-2	TRBD1	CASSVTGDANYGYTF	TGCGCCAGCAGCGTGACAGGGGATGCTAACTATGGCTACACCTTC
NA	TRBV7-2	TRBJ1-1	NA	CASSLGNEAFF	TGTGCCAGCAGCTTAGGGAATGAAGCTTTCTTT
NA	TRBV11-2	TRBJ1-4	NA	CASSLPQGREKLFF	TGTGCCAGCAGCTTACCACAGGGAAGGGAAAAACTGTTTTTT
NA	TRBV19	TRBJ2-2	NA	CASSIGPGTGELFF	TGTGCCAGTAGTATAGGCCCGGGCACCGGGGAGCTGTTTTTT
few	TRBV6-4	TRBJ2-1	NA	CASSGETGYNEQFF	TGTGCCAGCAGTGGCGAGACAGGATACAATGAGCAGTTCTTC
few	TRBV7-2	TRBJ2-7	NA	CASSERVEQYF	TGTGCCAGCAGCGAAAGGGTCGAGCAGTACTTC
NA	TRBV2	TRBJ1-3	NA	CASSEDGRSGNTIYF	TGTGCCAGCAGTGAAGACGGCCGCTCTGGAAACACCATATATTTT
NA	TRBV6-6	TRBJ2-7	NA	CASSFSDRRQYF	TGTGCCAGCAGTTTCTCGGACCGAAGACAGTACTTC
NA	TRBV6-5	TRBJ2-5	TRBD1	CASSLGQGLETQYF	TGTGCCAGCAGCCTAGGACAGGGGCTAGAGACCCAGTACTTC